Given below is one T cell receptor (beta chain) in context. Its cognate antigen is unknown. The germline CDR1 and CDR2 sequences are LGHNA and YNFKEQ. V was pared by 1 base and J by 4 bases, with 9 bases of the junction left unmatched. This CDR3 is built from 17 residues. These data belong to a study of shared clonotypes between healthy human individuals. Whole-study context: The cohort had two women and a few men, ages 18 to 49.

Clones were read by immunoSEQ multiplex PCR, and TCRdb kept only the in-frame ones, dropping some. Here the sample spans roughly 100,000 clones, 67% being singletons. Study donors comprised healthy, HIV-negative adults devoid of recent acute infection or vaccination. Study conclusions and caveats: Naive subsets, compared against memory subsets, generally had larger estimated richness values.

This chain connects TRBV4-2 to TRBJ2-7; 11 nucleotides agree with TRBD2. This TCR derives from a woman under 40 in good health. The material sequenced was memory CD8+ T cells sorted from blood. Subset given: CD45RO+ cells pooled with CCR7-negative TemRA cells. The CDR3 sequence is CASSQVPLSGRAYEQYF. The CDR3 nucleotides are TGTGCCAGCAGCCAAGTCCCCCTTAGCGGGAGGGCTTACGAGCAGTACTTC.